This T cell receptor beta chain was sequenced in a study of blood T cell repertoires in COVID-19. TCRdb keeps only in-frame clones here, not all; method: immunoSEQ multiplex PCR. The repertoire holds some 400,000 clones, with 87% as singletons. In germline, CDR1 is SEHNR, CDR2 FQNEAQ (reference sequence). The germline V and J ends were trimmed by 1 base and 3 bases, with 6 bases remaining between them. The CDR3 totals 13 residues. The source is a woman aged 60-75 years with COVID-19, enrolled during active disease. The V call is TRBV7-9, the J call TRBJ1-2; D is uncertain. Sequencing was done on a sample of peripheral blood. The CDR3: CASSLVSDYGYTF. CDR3 DNA sequence: TGTGCCAGCAGCTTAGTATCGGACTATGGCTACACCTTC.